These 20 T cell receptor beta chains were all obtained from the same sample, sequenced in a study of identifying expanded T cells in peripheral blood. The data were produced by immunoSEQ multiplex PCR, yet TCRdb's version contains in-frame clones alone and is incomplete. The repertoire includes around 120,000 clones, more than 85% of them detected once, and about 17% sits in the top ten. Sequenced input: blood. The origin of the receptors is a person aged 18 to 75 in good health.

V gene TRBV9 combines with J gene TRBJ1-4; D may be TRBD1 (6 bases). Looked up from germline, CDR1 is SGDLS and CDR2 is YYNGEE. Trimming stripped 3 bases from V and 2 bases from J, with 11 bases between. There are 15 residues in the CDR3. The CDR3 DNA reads TGTGCCAGCAGCGCAACAGGGCGGACTAATGAAAAACTGTTTTTT. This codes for CASSATGRTNEKLFF.

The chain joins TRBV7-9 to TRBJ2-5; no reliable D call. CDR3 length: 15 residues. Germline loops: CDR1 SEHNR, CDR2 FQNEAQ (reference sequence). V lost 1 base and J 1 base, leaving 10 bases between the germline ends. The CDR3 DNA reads TGTGCCAGCAGCTTAGAAGGCGAACCCCAAGAGACCCAGTACTTC. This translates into CASSLEGEPQETQYF.

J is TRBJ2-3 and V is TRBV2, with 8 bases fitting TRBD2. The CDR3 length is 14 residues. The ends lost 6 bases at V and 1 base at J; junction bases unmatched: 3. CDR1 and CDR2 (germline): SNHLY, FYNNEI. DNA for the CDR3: TGTGCCAGCAGCTTGACTAGCGGCACAGATACGCAGTATTTT. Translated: CASSLTSGTDTQYF.

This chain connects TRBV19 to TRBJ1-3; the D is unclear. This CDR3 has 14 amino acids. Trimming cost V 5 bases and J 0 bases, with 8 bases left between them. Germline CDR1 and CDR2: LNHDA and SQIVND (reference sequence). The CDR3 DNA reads TGTGCCAGTAGTCCCAGTTACTCTGGAAACACCATATATTTT. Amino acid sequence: CASSPSYSGNTIYF.

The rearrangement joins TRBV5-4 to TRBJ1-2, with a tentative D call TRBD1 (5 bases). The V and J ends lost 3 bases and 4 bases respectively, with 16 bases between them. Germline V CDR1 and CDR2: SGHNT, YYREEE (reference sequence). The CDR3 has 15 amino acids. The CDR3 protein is CASSWAGRDAYGYTF. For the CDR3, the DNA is TGTGCCAGCAGCTGGGCCGGCAGGGATGCCTATGGCTACACCTTC.

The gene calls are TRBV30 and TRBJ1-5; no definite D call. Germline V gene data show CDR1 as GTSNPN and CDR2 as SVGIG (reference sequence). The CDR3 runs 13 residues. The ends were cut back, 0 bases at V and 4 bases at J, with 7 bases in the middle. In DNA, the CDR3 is TGTGCCTGGAGTGTACTAGGGAATCAGCCCCAGCATTTT. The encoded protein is CAWSVLGNQPQHF.

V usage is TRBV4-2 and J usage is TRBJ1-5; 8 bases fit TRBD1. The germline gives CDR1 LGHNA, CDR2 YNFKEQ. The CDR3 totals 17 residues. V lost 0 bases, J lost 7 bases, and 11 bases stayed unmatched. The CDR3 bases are TGTGCCAGCAGCCAAGATAGGGGGCAGGGGGCAAGCCAGCCCCAGCATTTT. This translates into CASSQDRGQGASQPQHF.

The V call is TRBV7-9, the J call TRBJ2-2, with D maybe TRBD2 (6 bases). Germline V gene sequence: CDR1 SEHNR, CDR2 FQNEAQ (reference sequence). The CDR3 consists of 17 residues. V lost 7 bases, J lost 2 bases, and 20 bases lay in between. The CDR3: CASTPGTLTLNTGELFF. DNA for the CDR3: TGTGCCAGCACCCCCGGGACTCTTACCCTCAACACCGGGGAGCTGTTTTTT.

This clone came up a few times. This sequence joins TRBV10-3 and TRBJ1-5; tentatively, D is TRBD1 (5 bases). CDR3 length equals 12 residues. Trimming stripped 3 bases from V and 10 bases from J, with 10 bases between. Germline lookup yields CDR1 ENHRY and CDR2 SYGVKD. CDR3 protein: CAISDGGKPQHF. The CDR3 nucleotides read TGTGCCATCAGTGACGGGGGGAAACCCCAGCATTTT.

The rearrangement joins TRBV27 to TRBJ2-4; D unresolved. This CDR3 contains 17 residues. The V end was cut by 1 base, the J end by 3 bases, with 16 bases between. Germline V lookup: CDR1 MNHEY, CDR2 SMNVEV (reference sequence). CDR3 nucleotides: TGTGCCAGCAGTTTATGGGCCCCCACTACCGGCAAAAACATTCAGTACTTC. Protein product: CASSLWAPTTGKNIQYF.

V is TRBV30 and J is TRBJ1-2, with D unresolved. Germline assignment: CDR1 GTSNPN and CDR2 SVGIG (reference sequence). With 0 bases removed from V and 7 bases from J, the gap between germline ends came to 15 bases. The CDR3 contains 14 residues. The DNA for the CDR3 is TGTGCCTGGAGTGTTATCATCGCGGAGAGTGGCTACACCTTC. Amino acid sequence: CAWSVIIAESGYTF.

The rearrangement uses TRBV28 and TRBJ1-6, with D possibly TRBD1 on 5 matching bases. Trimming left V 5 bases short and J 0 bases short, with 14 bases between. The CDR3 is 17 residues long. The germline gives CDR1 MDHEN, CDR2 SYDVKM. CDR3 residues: CASSLQVSSSYNSPLHF. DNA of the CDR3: TGTGCCAGCAGTCTACAGGTCTCGAGCTCCTATAATTCACCCCTCCACTTT.

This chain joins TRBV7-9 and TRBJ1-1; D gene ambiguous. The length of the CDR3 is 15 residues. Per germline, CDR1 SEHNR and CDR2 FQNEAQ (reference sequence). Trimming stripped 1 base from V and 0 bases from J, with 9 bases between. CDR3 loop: CASSLDGRMNTEAFF. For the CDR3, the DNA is TGTGCCAGCAGCTTAGATGGACGGATGAACACTGAAGCTTTCTTT.

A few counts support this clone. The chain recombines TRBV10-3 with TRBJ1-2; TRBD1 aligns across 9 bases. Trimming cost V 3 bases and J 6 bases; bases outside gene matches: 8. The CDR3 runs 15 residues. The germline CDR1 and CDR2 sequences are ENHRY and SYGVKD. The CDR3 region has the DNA TGTGCCATCAGTGACCGAGACAGGGGGAACGATGGCTACACCTTC. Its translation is CAISDRDRGNDGYTF.

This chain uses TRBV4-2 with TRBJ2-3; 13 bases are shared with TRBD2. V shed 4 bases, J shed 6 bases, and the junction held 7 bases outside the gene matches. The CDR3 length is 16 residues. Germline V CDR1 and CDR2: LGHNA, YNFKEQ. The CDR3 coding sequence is TGTGCCAGCAGCCCGGAGGGACTAGCGGGGATCGATACGCAGTATTTT. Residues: CASSPEGLAGIDTQYF.

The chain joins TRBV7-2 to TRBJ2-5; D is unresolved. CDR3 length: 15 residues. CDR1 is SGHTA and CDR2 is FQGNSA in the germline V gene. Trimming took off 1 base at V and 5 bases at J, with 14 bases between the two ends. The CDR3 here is CASSLDSHLGETQYF. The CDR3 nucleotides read TGTGCCAGCAGCTTAGATTCCCACCTGGGGGAGACCCAGTACTTC.

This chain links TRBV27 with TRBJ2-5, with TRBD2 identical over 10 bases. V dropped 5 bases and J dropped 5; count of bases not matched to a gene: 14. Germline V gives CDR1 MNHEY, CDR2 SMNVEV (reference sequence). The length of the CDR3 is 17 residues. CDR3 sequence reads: CASSGVSGGAYGETQYF. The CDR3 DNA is TGTGCCAGCAGTGGTGTGAGCGGGGGGGCGTATGGGGAGACCCAGTACTTC.

The CDR3 is CASSPTGVQPQHF. CDR3 coding DNA: TGTGCCAGCAGCCCAACAGGGGTTCAGCCCCAGCATTTT. The chain recombines TRBV16 with TRBJ1-5; TRBD1 matches 7 bases. Trimming cost V 4 bases and J 6 bases; bases outside gene matches: 3. The CDR3 extends over 13 amino acids. In germline, CDR1 is KGHSY, CDR2 FQNENV.

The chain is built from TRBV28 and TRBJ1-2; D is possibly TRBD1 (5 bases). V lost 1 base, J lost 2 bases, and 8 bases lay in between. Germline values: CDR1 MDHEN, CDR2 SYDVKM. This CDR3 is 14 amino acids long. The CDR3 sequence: CASSLSGRNYGYTF. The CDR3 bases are TGTGCCAGCAGTTTATCGGGACGGAACTATGGCTACACCTTC.

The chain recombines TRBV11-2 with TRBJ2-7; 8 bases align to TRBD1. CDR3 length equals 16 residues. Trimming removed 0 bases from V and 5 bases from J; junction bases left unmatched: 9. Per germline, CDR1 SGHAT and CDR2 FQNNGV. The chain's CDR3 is CASSLDFVAGGNEQYF. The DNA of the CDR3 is TGTGCCAGCAGCTTAGATTTTGTGGCAGGGGGCAACGAGCAGTACTTC.